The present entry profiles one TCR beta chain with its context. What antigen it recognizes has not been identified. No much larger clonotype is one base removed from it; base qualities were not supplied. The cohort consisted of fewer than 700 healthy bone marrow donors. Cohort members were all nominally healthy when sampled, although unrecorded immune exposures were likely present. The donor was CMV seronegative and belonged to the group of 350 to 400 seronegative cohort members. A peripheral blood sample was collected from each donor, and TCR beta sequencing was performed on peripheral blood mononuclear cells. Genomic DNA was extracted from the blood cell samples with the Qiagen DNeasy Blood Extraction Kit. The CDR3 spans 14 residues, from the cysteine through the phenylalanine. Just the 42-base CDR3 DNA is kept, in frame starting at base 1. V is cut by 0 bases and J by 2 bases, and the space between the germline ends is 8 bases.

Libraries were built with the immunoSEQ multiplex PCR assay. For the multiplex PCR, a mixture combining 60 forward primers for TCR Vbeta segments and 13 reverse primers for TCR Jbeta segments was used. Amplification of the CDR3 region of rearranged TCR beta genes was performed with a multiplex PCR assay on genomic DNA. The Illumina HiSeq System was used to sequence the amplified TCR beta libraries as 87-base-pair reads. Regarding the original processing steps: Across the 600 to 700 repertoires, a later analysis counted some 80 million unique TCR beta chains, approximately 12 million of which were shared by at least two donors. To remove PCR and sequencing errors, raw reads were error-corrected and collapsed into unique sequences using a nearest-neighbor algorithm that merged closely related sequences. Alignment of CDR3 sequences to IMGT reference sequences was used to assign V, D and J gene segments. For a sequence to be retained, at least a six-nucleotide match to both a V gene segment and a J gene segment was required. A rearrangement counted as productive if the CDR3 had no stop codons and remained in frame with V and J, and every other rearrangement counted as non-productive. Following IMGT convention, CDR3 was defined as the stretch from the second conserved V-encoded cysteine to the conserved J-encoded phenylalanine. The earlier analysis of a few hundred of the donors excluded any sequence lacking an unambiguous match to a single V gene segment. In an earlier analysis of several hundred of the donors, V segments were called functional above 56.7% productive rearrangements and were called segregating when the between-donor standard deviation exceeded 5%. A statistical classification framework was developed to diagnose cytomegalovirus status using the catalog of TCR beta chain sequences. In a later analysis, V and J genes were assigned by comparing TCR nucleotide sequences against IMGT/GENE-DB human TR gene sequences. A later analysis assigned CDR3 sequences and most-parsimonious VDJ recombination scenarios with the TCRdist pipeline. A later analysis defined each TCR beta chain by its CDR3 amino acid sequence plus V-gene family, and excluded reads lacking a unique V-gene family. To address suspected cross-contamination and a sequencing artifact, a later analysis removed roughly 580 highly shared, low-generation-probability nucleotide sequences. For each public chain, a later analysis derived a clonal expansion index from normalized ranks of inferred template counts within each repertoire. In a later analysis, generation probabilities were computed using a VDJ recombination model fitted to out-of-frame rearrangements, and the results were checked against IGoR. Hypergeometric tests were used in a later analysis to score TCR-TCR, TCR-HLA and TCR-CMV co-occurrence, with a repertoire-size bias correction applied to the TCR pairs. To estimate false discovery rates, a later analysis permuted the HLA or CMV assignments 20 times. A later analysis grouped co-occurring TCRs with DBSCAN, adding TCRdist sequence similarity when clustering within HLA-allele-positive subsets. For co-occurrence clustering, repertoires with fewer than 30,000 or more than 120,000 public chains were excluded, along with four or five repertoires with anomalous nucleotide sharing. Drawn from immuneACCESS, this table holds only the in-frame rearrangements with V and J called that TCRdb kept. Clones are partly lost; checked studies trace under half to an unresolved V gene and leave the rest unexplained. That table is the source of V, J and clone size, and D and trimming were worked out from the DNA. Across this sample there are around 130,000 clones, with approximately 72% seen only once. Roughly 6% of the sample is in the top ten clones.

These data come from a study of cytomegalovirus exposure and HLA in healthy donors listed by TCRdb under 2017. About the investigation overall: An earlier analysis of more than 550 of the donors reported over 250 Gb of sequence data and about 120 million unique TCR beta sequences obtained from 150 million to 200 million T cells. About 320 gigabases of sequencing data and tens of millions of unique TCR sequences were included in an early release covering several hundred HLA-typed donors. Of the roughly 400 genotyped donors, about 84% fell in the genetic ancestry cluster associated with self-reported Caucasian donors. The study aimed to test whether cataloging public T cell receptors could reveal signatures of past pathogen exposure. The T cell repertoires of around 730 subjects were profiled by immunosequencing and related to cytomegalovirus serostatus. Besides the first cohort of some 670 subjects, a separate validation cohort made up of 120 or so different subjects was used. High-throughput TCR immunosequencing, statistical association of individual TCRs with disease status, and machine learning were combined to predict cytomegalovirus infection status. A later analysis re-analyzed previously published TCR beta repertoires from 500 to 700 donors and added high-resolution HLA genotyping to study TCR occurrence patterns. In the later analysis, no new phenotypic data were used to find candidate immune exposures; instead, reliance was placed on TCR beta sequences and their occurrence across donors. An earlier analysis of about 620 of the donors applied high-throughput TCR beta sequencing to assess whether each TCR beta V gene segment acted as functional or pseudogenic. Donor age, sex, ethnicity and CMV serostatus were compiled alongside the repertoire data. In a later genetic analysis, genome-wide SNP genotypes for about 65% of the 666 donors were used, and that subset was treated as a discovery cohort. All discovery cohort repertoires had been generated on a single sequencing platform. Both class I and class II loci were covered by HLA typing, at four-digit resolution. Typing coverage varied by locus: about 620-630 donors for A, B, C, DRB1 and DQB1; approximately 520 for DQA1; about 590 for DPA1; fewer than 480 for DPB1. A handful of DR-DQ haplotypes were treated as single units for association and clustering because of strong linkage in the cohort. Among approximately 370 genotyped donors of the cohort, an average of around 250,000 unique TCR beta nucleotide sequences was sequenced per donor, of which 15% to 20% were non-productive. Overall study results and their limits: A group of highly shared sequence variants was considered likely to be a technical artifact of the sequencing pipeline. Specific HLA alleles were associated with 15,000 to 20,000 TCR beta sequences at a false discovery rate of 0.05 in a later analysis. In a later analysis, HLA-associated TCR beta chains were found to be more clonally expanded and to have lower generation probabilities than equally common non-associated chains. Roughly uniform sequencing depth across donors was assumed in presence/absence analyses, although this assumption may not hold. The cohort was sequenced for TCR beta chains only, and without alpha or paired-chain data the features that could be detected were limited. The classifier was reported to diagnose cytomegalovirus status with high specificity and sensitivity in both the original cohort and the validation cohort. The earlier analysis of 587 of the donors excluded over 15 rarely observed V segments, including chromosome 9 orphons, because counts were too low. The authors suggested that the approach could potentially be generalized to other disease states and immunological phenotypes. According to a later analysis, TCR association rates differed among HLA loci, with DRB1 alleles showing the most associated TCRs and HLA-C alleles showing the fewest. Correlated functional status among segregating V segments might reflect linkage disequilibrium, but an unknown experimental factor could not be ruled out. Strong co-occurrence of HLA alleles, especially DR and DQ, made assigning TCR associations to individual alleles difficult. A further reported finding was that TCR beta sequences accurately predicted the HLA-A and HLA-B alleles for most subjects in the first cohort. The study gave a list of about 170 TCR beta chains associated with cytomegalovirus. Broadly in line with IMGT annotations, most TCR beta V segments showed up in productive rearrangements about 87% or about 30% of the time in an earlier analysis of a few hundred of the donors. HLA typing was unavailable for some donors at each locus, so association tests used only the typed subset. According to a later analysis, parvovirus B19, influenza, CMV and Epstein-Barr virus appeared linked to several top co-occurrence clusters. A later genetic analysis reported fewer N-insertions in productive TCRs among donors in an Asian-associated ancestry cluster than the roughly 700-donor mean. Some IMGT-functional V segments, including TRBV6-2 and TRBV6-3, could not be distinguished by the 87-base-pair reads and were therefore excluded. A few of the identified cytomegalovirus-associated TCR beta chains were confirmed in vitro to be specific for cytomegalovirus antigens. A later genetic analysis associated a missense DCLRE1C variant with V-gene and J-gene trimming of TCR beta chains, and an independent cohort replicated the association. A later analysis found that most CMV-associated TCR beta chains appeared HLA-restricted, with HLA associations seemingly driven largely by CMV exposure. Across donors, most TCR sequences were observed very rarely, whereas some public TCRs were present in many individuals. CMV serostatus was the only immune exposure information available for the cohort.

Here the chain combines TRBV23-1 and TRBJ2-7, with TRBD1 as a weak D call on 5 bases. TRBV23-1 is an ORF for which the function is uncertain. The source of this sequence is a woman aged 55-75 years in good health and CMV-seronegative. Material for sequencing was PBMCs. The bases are TGCGCCAGCAGTCAATCGTGGACAACCTACGAGCAGTACTTC. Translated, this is CASSQSWTTYEQYF.